A single sample gave rise to the 3 T cell receptor beta chains below, sequenced in a study of beta chain features in type 1 diabetes. Findings of the study overall: There was a moderate but significant shortening of TCRB CDR3s in all four CD4+ subsets of Type 1 diabetes patients.

The investigators reverse transcribed all of the isolated RNA, so they sequenced expressed TCRB transcripts. TCRdb's copy holds only in-frame clones and misses some; the assay was immunoSEQ multiplex PCR. The data contain a few hundred thousand clones, roughly 9.8% of them seen just once; the ten biggest clones take up about 0.6%. Their antigen targets remain unknown. The specimen sequenced was central memory CD4+ T cells from blood. Receptors originate from a man aged 30 to 45 with type 1 diabetes.

This clone has more than one count but fewer than ten. The chain carries TRBV6-5 and TRBJ1-2, with 7 bases lining up with TRBD1. The CDR3 has 13 residues. The J segment lost 5 bases and the V segment lost 10 bases, leaving 10 bases of the junction unmatched. Germline loops: CDR1 MNHEY, CDR2 SVGAGI. CDR3 sequence reads: CATQGQNEYGYTF. In nucleotides, the CDR3 is TGTGCCACCCAGGGACAGAACGAATATGGCTACACCTTC.

The chain uses TRBV7-2 and TRBJ2-4; the D is unclear. V lost 5 bases, J lost 7 bases, and 12 bases lay in between. CDR3 length equals 13 residues. In germline, CDR1 is SGHTA, CDR2 FQGNSA. CDR3 sequence (DNA): TGTGCCAGCAGCCCGCCGAGTAGGAACATTCAGTACTTC. Its protein product is CASSPPSRNIQYF.

Only a few counts were recorded for this clone. The chain recombines TRBV6-5 with TRBJ2-5; TRBD2 matches 13 bases. Germline CDR1 MNHEY, CDR2 SVGAGI. The CDR3 length is 16 residues. V trimming: 1 base; J trimming: 5 bases; junction bases outside the gene matches: 4. Here the CDR3 reads CASSYWTSGRRETQYF. In nucleotides, the CDR3 is TGTGCCAGCAGTTACTGGACTAGCGGGAGACGGGAGACCCAGTACTTC.